These T cell receptor beta chains were read from a single sample in a study of Graves' ophthalmopathy and Graves' hyperthyroidism. Each CDR3 protein gets one entry after TCRdb re-called the multiplex PCR reads with MiXCR. The table shows approximately 210,000 distinct CDR3 sequences, with about 22% occurring only once. The sequencing input was peripheral blood. These receptors were taken from a woman aged 50 to 65 with Graves' ophthalmopathy. Both conserved end residues are part of each CDR3. The D gene is left open where the match is weak. Only part of the rows carry a size: once, few, many, or a class if the clone is expanded.

v_gene	abundance	d_gene	j_gene	CDR3aa	CDR3nt
TRBV7-8	many	TRBD1	TRBJ2-6	CASSTGQGIAGANVLTF	TGTGCCAGCAGCACAGGACAGGGAATCGCTGGGGCCAACGTCCTGACTTTC
TRBV3-1	NA	NA	TRBJ1-1	CASSPQVMPGLKEAFF	TGTGCCAGCAGCCCCCAGGTCATGCCGGGACTGAAAGAAGCTTTCTTT
TRBV3-1	many	TRBD1	TRBJ2-6	CASSQAGTGGSGANVLTF	TGTGCCAGCAGCCAAGCCGGGACAGGGGGCTCTGGGGCCAACGTCCTGACTTTC
TRBV20-1	many	NA	TRBJ1-6	CSARDTSERSYNSPLHF	TGCAGTGCTAGGGACACTTCTGAGAGGTCCTATAATTCACCCCTCCACTTT
TRBV7-9	few	NA	TRBJ2-5	CASSSNGGGLPETQYF	TGTGCCAGCAGCTCGAACGGGGGAGGTCTGCCAGAGACCCAGTACTTC
TRBV28	many	TRBD2	TRBJ2-7	CASSTPEAGDREQYF	TGTGCCAGCAGTACCCCGGAGGCGGGAGACCGCGAGCAGTACTTC
TRBV24-1	NA	TRBD2	TRBJ2-5	CATSDFKTSGIRTQYF	TGTGCCACCAGTGATTTTAAGACTAGCGGGATTCGGACCCAGTACTTC
TRBV7-2	NA	NA	TRBJ2-7	CASSLVGADSEQYF	TGTGCCAGCAGCTTAGTAGGGGCCGATAGCGAGCAGTACTTC
TRBV7-2	many	TRBD1	TRBJ2-7	CASSLYTGGREQYF	TGTGCCAGCAGCTTATATACAGGGGGCCGCGAGCAGTACTTC
TRBV4-2	many	TRBD1	TRBJ2-7	CASSQDRGQGNYEQYF	TGTGCCAGCAGCCAAGATAGAGGACAGGGGAATTACGAGCAGTACTTC
TRBV6-1	once	NA	TRBJ2-7	CASSESGPVLYEQYF	TGCGCCAGCAGTGAATCCGGACCAGTTCTCTACGAGCAGTACTTC
TRBV13	many	TRBD2	TRBJ2-7	CASSLSRLAGATSYEQYF	TGTGCCAGCAGCTTATCCCGACTAGCGGGTGCTACTTCCTACGAGCAGTACTTC
TRBV6-2/TRBV6-3	few	NA	TRBJ2-5	CASNPRSFGEETQYF	TGTGCCAGCAACCCCCGCTCCTTTGGGGAAGAGACCCAGTACTTC
TRBV19	many	NA	TRBJ2-6	CASSLQTGANVLTF	TGTGCCAGTAGTCTACAAACTGGGGCCAACGTCCTGACTTTC
TRBV7-8	many	TRBD2	TRBJ2-5	CASSRTLTSGSQETQYF	TGTGCCAGCAGCCGAACACTGACTAGCGGGTCCCAAGAGACCCAGTACTTC
TRBV3-1	NA	TRBD1	TRBJ2-5	CASSHRTGGGETQYF	TGTGCCAGCAGCCACCGGACAGGGGGCGGCGAGACCCAGTACTTC
TRBV6-2/TRBV6-3	medium-sized	NA	TRBJ2-7	CASSPRMGGDEQYF	TGTGCCAGCAGCCCTCGGATGGGCGGGGACGAGCAGTACTTC
TRBV6-1	NA	NA	TRBJ2-5	CASSKGGRETQYF	TGTGCCAGCAGTAAGGGGGGGAGAGAGACCCAGTACTTC
TRBV9	NA	TRBD1	TRBJ1-2	CASSAGTARRYGYTF	TGTGCCAGCAGCGCCGGGACAGCGAGGCGGTATGGCTACACCTTC
TRBV20-1	NA	NA	TRBJ2-1	CSATSGIGGVYEQFF	TGCAGTGCTACCAGCGGGATAGGGGGGGTCTACGAGCAGTTCTTC
TRBV7-9	many	TRBD1	TRBJ1-1	CASSSRGGLNTEAFF	TGTGCCAGCAGCTCAAGAGGGGGCCTGAACACTGAAGCTTTCTTT
TRBV3-1	few	NA	TRBJ1-5	CASSQAGDYQPQHF	TGTGCCAGCAGCCAAGCAGGGGATTATCAGCCCCAGCATTTT
TRBV6-1	many	TRBD1	TRBJ2-7	CASRRQGNYEQYF	TGTGCCAGCAGGAGACAGGGAAACTACGAGCAGTACTTC
TRBV2	many	NA	TRBJ2-7	CASSERPGPYEQYF	TGTGCCAGCAGTGAACGTCCAGGCCCCTACGAGCAGTACTTC
TRBV12-3/TRBV12-4	many	NA	TRBJ1-1	CASSLGPNTEAFF	TGTGCCAGCAGTCTCGGACCGAACACTGAAGCTTTCTTT
TRBV6-2/TRBV6-3	many	TRBD1	TRBJ2-2	CASERSQGTANTGELFF	TGTGCCAGCGAACGCTCCCAGGGGACAGCGAACACCGGGGAGCTGTTTTTT
TRBV6-5	many	NA	TRBJ1-3	CASSYSTGASSGNTIYF	TGTGCCAGCAGTTACTCGACCGGGGCCAGCTCTGGAAACACCATATATTTT
TRBV6-5	NA	NA	TRBJ1-2	CASNCRGTTGYIF	TGTGCCAGCAATTGCAGGGGAACAACCGGCTACATCTTC
TRBV2	many	NA	TRBJ2-2	CASSVGALNTGELFF	TGTGCCAGCAGTGTAGGTGCCCTGAACACCGGGGAGCTGTTTTTT
TRBV6-1	NA	TRBD2	TRBJ2-7	CATRTSVYSYEQYF	TGTGCCACTCGGACTAGCGTGTACTCCTACGAGCAGTACTTC
TRBV14	many	TRBD2	TRBJ2-7	CASSDRPSGGGNEQYF	TGTGCCAGCAGCGACCGGCCTAGCGGGGGCGGGAACGAGCAGTACTTC
TRBV29-1	many	NA	TRBJ1-2	CSVEGSGGVGGYTF	TGCAGCGTGGAGGGGTCCGGGGGCGTTGGTGGCTACACCTTC
TRBV12-3/TRBV12-4	few	TRBD1	TRBJ1-1	CASSVTGERTEAFF	TGTGCCAGCAGTGTAACAGGGGAGAGGACTGAAGCTTTCTTT
TRBV28	many	NA	TRBJ1-6	CASTAGIKALHF	TGTGCCAGCACCGCGGGGATCAAGGCCCTCCACTTT
TRBV11-2	many	TRBD2	TRBJ2-5	CASSFTHPTSEQETQYF	TGTGCCAGCAGCTTCACACACCCCACTAGCGAACAAGAGACCCAGTACTTC
TRBV5-8	few	NA	TRBJ1-5	CASSLKENNQPQHF	TGTGCCAGCAGCTTGAAGGAGAACAATCAGCCCCAGCATTTT
TRBV6-5	NA	NA	TRBJ2-7	CASSSRRGGSVVEQYF	TGTGCCAGCAGTTCGAGGCGGGGCGGGTCGGTAGTAGAGCAGTACTTC
TRBV4-2	few	NA	TRBJ1-1	CASSQEAGVTEAFF	TGTGCCAGCAGCCAAGAGGCTGGGGTCACTGAAGCTTTCTTT
TRBV4-2	many	TRBD1	TRBJ1-2	CASSQSQQGANGYTF	TGTGCCAGCAGCCAATCACAGCAGGGGGCTAACGGCTACACCTTC
TRBV19	many	TRBD2	TRBJ2-7	CASSILLAGMYEQYF	TGTGCCAGTAGTATCTTGCTAGCGGGAATGTACGAGCAGTACTTC
TRBV20-1	many	NA	TRBJ1-1	CSAIISPMNTEAFF	TGCAGTGCTATCATAAGCCCCATGAACACTGAAGCTTTCTTT
TRBV6-5	many	TRBD1	TRBJ1-2	CASTDGAGGYGYTF	TGTGCCAGCACCGATGGGGCAGGGGGCTATGGCTACACCTTC
TRBV12-3/TRBV12-4	many	NA	TRBJ2-2	CASSFPSSHSTGELFF	TGTGCCAGCAGTTTTCCGTCTAGCCACTCAACCGGGGAGCTGTTTTTT
TRBV5-8	few	NA	TRBJ1-4	CASRGGGAGKLFF	TGTGCCAGCAGGGGAGGGGGAGCAGGAAAACTGTTTTTT
TRBV2	many	TRBD1	TRBJ1-2	CASRPGTGFYGYTF	TGTGCCAGCAGGCCCGGGACAGGATTCTATGGCTACACCTTC
TRBV5-1	many	NA	TRBJ1-2	CASKKGDYGYTF	TGCGCCAGCAAGAAGGGAGACTATGGCTACACCTTC
TRBV7-2	many	NA	TRBJ2-5	CASSRETYQETQYF	TGTGCCAGCAGTCGGGAGACGTACCAAGAGACCCAGTACTTC
TRBV12-3/TRBV12-4	NA	NA	TRBJ2-5	CARSFRGRETQYF	TGTGCCAGGAGTTTTAGGGGTAGAGAGACGCAGTACTTC
TRBV11-2	many	NA	TRBJ1-1	CASSLSRVQINTEAFF	TGTGCCAGCAGCTTATCCAGGGTTCAAATTAACACTGAAGCTTTCTTT
TRBV11-3	many	NA	TRBJ2-5	CASSWSWKETQYF	TGTGCCAGCAGCTGGTCCTGGAAAGAGACCCAGTACTTC
TRBV12-3/TRBV12-4	NA	NA	TRBJ1-5	CASSLLGPGPQHF	TGTGCCAGCAGCTTACTCGGACCGGGACCCCAGCATTTT
TRBV20-1	many	TRBD2	TRBJ2-7	CSAFSAGEGYEQYF	TGCAGTGCTTTCTCAGCGGGAGAGGGCTACGAGCAGTACTTC
TRBV11-2	many	NA	TRBJ1-5	CASSLSGAGQPQHF	TGTGCCAGCAGCTTGTCAGGGGCCGGTCAGCCCCAGCATTTT
TRBV19	many	NA	TRBJ1-1	CASSMRGAGSMNTEAFF	TGTGCCAGTAGTATGCGCGGGGCAGGGAGTATGAACACTGAAGCTTTCTTT
TRBV30	NA	NA	TRBJ1-1	CAWVKVGVGTEAFF	TGTGCCTGGGTCAAAGTGGGTGTGGGCACTGAAGCTTTCTTT
TRBV6-5	NA	NA	TRBJ2-7	CASSFGSWSEQYF	TGTGCCAGCAGTTTCGGTTCATGGAGCGAGCAGTACTTC
TRBV11-2	many	NA	TRBJ2-7	CASSLFGMGSMRPGEQYF	TGTGCCAGCAGCCTGTTTGGCATGGGGAGCATGAGGCCTGGGGAGCAGTACTTC
TRBV12-3/TRBV12-4	NA	TRBD1	TRBJ1-5	CASSGDRVSNQPQHF	TGTGCCAGCAGTGGGGACAGGGTGAGCAATCAGCCCCAGCATTTT
TRBV30	many	NA	TRBJ2-5	CAWSLWGAETQYF	TGTGCCTGGAGTCTCTGGGGGGCAGAGACCCAGTACTTC